This TCR beta chain was identified in a study of Tregs in tolerant kidney transplant recipients. On the study more broadly: Mixed chimerism was transient after nonmyeloablative marrow transplants from related graft donors.

Whole-study results and caveats: Nucleotide sequences could not be compared across some patients' samples due to primer changes. Activated donor B cell expansion appeared to reveal the most relevant donor-specific TCRbeta repertoire.

Remarks on this clone: Its matching antigen is unknown.

The germline V and J ends were trimmed by 5 bases and 1 base, with 12 bases remaining between them. The germline CDR1 and CDR2 sequences are SGHTA and FQGNSA. The CDR3 is 15 residues long. Clones were sequenced by immunoSEQ multiplex PCR, and TCRdb holds only the in-frame ones, with some missing. Found here are under 95,000 clones, 75% to 95% of them singletons; the top ten hold approximately 0.37%. An overnight rest at 37°C with about 200 IU/ml IL-2 preceded regulatory T cell sorting from thawed PBMCs. This TCR was sampled from a human donor who received a combined kidney and bone marrow transplant. The chain links TRBV7-2 to TRBJ1-3; a possible D gene is TRBD1 (5 bases). The sequencing here drew on Tregs from blood, taken before the transplant. CDR3 nucleotide sequence: TGTGCCAGCAGCCCGGGGGGAGGGTCTGGAAACACCATATATTTT. It translates to CASSPGGGSGNTIYF.